Listed below are T cell receptor beta chains from one sample, sequenced in a study of T cell repertoires in cytomegalovirus infection. MiXCR, run by TCRdb on the reads, gives a single entry per CDR3 protein. The table shows about 100,000 distinct CDR3 sequences, with 20% to 30% occurring only once. Specimen: CD8+ T cells from PBMCs. Source of these receptors: a human donor in good health (CMV status not recorded). Some clones in this sample may be carry-over from other donors' samples. Both conserved end residues are part of each CDR3. The order of the fields is clone size, V gene, CDR3 protein. Clone size is not always given. Where it is, it says once, few, many or a class for expanded clones.

>NA|TRBV6-6
CASIKGQGSFYSNQPQHF
>NA|TRBV28
CASSRGWTNEKLFF
>NA|TRBV2
CASSDPRDTGELFF
>many|TRBV7-2
CASAVGDRVPPYQETQYF
>many|TRBV19
CASSMRGRDREFEPQHF
>NA|TRBV27
CASSSRLAGAYEQYF
>few|TRBV7-2
CASSWGGGSGMGETQYF
>many|TRBV28
CASSFQLSTGELFF
>few|TRBV27
CASSFWAGTQETQYF
>NA|TRBV10-3
CAISARAGDAYEQYF
>many|TRBV7-2
CASSATESPLHF
>NA|TRBV28
CASSLLRQGGDQPQHF
>few|TRBV4-1
CASSHGSTGEFYEQYF
>few|TRBV6-2/TRBV6-3
CAISGGTEAFF
>few|TRBV4-1
CASSQDPSGRVTEAFF
>NA|TRBV11-2
CASSLEGGRAFTYEQYF
>few|TRBV14
CASSRQSGGAYEQFF
>NA|TRBV11-3
CASSHGSGAVDNEQFF
>many|TRBV7-2
CASSLGSPLHF
>few|TRBV15
CATSREETGGIYEQYF
>many|TRBV7-2
CASSSLAGTLWYEQYF
>few|TRBV10-3
CAISRGQDSNQPQHF
>few|TRBV7-8
CASSLAGRYNEQFF
>few|TRBV19
CASVDTYGYTF
>NA|TRBV12-3/TRBV12-4
CASSSQGDGEKLFF
>NA|TRBV6-5
CASSYFPGQDYEQYF
>NA|TRBV30
CARTSANEQFF
>NA|TRBV20-1
CSARPWDRSYEQYF
>NA|TRBV7-2
CAVQAGGAVGTDTQYF
>few|TRBV24-1
CATSLGRDTEAFF
>few|TRBV6-6
CASSYKGADQPQHF
>few|TRBV4-2
CASSQEGGLSYEQYF